Below are 13 T cell receptor beta chains sequenced from a single sample in a study of Graves' ophthalmopathy and Graves' hyperthyroidism. Amplified material comprised TCR beta CDR3 regions derived from RNA transcripts. HTBI primers were employed in first-round RT-PCR, then a second-round multiplex PCR followed. From the multiplex PCR reads, TCRdb called clonotypes with MiXCR, one entry per CDR3 protein. The sample has approximately 210,000 distinct CDR3 sequences; roughly 27% are singletons. The sample consisted of peripheral blood. Receptor source: a man between 50 and 59 years old with Graves' ophthalmopathy.

This clonotype was observed many times. The chain links TRBV10-3 to TRBJ2-1; 7 nucleotides match TRBD1. CDR1 is ENHRY, CDR2 SYGVKD, per germline. The junction had 4 bases not matched to a gene; V was cut back by 5 bases and J by 0 bases. This CDR3 spans 15 amino acids. CDR3 DNA: TGTGCCATCAGTACTTACAGGGGCTCCTACAATGAGCAGTTCTTC. Its translation: CAISTYRGSYNEQFF.

This clonotype was detected ten times or more. The chain recombines TRBV29-1 with TRBJ1-2, with unresolved D. V lost 3 bases and J lost 5, with 4 bases in between. CDR1 SQVTM and CDR2 ANQGSEA come from the germline V gene. The CDR3 spans 10 residues. CDR3 DNA sequence: TGCAGCGTTGATGATTATGGCTACACCTTC. Amino acid sequence: CSVDDYGYTF.

This clonotype was recorded at least ten times. The genes are TRBV5-1 and TRBJ2-5, with 7 bases that match TRBD1. The CDR3 sequence is 13 residues long. Germline trimming cut 3 bases from V and 5 bases from J; bases unmatched to any gene: 4. Germline values: CDR1 SGHRS, CDR2 YFSETQ. The DNA of the CDR3 is TGCGCCAGCAGCTCAACAGGGGTGGAGACCCAGTACTTC. It is translated as CASSSTGVETQYF.

This clonotype was picked up many times. The chain joins TRBV28 to TRBJ2-7; D gene ambiguous. Per germline, CDR1 MDHEN and CDR2 SYDVKM. The CDR3 has 14 amino acids. V gave up 5 bases and J gave up 2 bases, with 13 bases separating them. The CDR3 reads CASSISGPTYEQYF. Written as DNA, the CDR3 is TGTGCCAGCAGTATTTCGGGTCCGACCTACGAGCAGTACTTC. Together with reference TRBV28 and TRBJ2-7, the CDR3 gives the full variable domain: DVKVTQSSRYLVKRTGEKVFLECVQDMDHENMFWYRQDPGLGLRLIYFSYDVKMKEKGDIPEGYSVSREKKERFSLILESASTNQTSMYLCASSISGPTYEQYFGPGTRLTVT.

In its sample, this clonotype was seen many times. The J gene is TRBJ2-5, the V gene TRBV20-1, with 10 bases that match TRBD1. CDR1 is DFQATT and CDR2 is SNEGSKA in the germline V gene (reference sequence). The CDR3 extends over 14 amino acids. Trimming took 5 bases from V and 3 from J; bases not matched to a gene: 6. Here the CDR3 DNA reads TGCAGTGCTCGAGCCGGGACAGGGGAAGAGACCCAGTACTTC. Protein: CSARAGTGEETQYF.

In its sample, this clonotype was seen many times. The chain employs TRBV5-6 and TRBJ2-2; 8 bases line up with TRBD1. Per the germline V gene, CDR1 is SGHDT and CDR2 is YYEEEE. CDR3 length: 14 residues. V shed 6 bases and J 6 bases; nucleotides not matched to a gene: 7. In nucleotides, the CDR3 is TGTGCCAGCACCGCGACAGGGGTGGCCGGGGAGCTGTTTTTT. This sequence encodes CASTATGVAGELFF.

This clonotype has only one observation. The rearrangement joins TRBV30 to TRBJ1-1; no clear D. The CDR3 runs to 11 residues. Germline CDR1 GTSNPN, CDR2 SVGIG (reference sequence). Trimming removed 5 bases from V and 2 bases from J, with 6 bases in between. Here the CDR3 reads CAWGFNTEAFF. The CDR3 region has the DNA TGTGCCTGGGGGTTTAACACTGAAGCTTTCTTT.

This clonotype was recorded many times. The chain employs TRBV19 and TRBJ2-5; 8 positions agree with TRBD2. This CDR3 is built from 14 residues. The germline CDR1 and CDR2 sequences are LNHDA and SQIVND (reference sequence). The V segment lost 5 bases and the J segment 3 bases; nucleotides outside the gene matches: 5. The CDR3 region has the DNA TGTGCCAGTAGTGCCCTAGCGGGTAAAGAGACCCAGTACTTC. It yields the protein CASSALAGKETQYF.

This clonotype was seen at least ten times. The chain combines TRBV28 with TRBJ1-6, with D unresolved. The CDR3 is made up of 15 amino acids. Deletions cut 4 bases from V and 5 bases from J, with 12 bases between. Germline CDR1 reads MDHEN; CDR2 reads SYDVKM. The CDR3 DNA is TGTGCCAGCAGTTCCCTCGGGAGAAATAATTCACCCCTCCACTTT. Translating gives CASSSLGRNNSPLHF.

Many counts were recorded for this clonotype. The rearrangement links TRBV6-1 to TRBJ1-5; D may be TRBD1 (5 bases). The ends were cut back, 2 bases at V and 6 bases at J, with 8 bases in the middle. This CDR3 has 13 amino acids. CDR1 is MNHNS, CDR2 SASEGT, per germline. The CDR3 DNA sequence: TGTGCCAGCAGTGAAATGAGGGGTCAGCCCCAGCATTTT. Its translation is CASSEMRGQPQHF.

V is TRBV6-1 and J is TRBJ1-1, with 8 positions matching TRBD1. This CDR3 comprises 16 residues. Germline V lookup: CDR1 MNHNS, CDR2 SASEGT. Trimming cost V 6 bases and J 0 bases; bases outside gene matches: 9. CDR3 region: CASSPGAGGLNTEAFF. As DNA, the CDR3 is TGTGCCAGCAGCCCAGGGGCAGGGGGCCTGAACACTGAAGCTTTCTTT.

This clonotype was recorded at least ten times. This rearrangement joins TRBV6-1 to TRBJ2-2; D ambiguous. The CDR3 contains 13 residues. The germline CDR1 and CDR2 sequences are MNHNS and SASEGT. The germline V and J ends were trimmed by 6 bases and 2 bases, with 7 bases remaining between them. The CDR3 loop reads CASSSPNTGELFF. CDR3 DNA sequence: TGTGCCAGCAGCTCCCCAAACACCGGGGAGCTGTTTTTT.

The rearrangement links TRBV28 to TRBJ1-2; TRBD1 aligns across 8 bases. Losses at the gene ends were 8 bases for V and 14 bases for J; bases not matched to a gene: 16. The CDR3 extends over 13 amino acids. CDR1 and CDR2 (germline): MDHEN, SYDVKM. The CDR3 DNA sequence: TGTGCCAGCGGAATGACAGGGGTTGGGGCCATAACCTTC. Translated, it gives CASGMTGVGAITF.